This T cell receptor beta chain was sequenced for a study of blood T cell repertoires in COVID-19. About the research overall: T cells, B-cell-depleted T cells, or PBMCs provided the cDNA or gDNA that served as material.

The data were produced by immunoSEQ multiplex PCR, yet TCRdb's version contains in-frame clones alone and is incomplete. The top ten clones hold approximately 2.4% of a sample with roughly 240,000 clones, roughly 89% of them seen once. With 5 bases clipped from V and 8 bases from J, the junction kept 5 bases outside the gene matches. The CDR3 is 12 amino acids. The germline V gene has CDR1 MNHEY and CDR2 SMNVEV (reference sequence). Across 20 to 25 US areas, participants ranged in age from 18 to 89 years. Cohort placement rested on clinical history that participants reported themselves. The gene calls are TRBV27 and TRBJ1-2, with 7 bases matching TRBD1. The sequenced sample was PBMCs or T cells enriched from blood (not recorded which). The receptor comes from a woman in her 30s with acute COVID-19. The CDR3 coding sequence is TGTGCCAGCAGTAAGACAGGGTACGGCTACACCTTC. Its protein is CASSKTGYGYTF.